One and the same sample provided the 31 T cell receptor beta chains below, sequenced in a study of high-grade serous ovarian cancer treatment subgroups. Tumor samples were obtained before definitive surgery or chemotherapy. Only in-frame clones appear in the TCRdb table, and some are missing; sequencing was by immunoSEQ multiplex PCR. The sample holds some 33,000 clones, 75% to 85% seen once. The specimen sequenced was tumor tissue. The receptors here all came from a human donor with high-grade serous ovarian cancer.

V gene TRBV30 combines with J gene TRBJ1-5; no clear D. The V and J ends lost 1 base and 4 bases respectively, with 26 bases between them. Per germline, CDR1 GTSNPN and CDR2 SVGIG (reference sequence). This CDR3 is 19 amino acids long. The CDR3: CAWSESPPAKRMGNQPQHF. CDR3 sequence (DNA): TGTGCCTGGAGTGAATCCCCCCCGGCTAAAAGAATGGGGAATCAGCCCCAGCATTTT.

J is TRBJ1-1 and V is TRBV19; 9 nucleotides line up with TRBD1. CDR1 LNHDA and CDR2 SQIVND come from the germline V gene (reference sequence). The CDR3 is 13 residues long. The V and J ends lost 10 bases and 1 base, in that order; junction bases with no gene match: 4. CDR3 protein: CATKQGANTEAFF. The CDR3 DNA sequence: TGTGCCACAAAACAGGGGGCGAACACTGAAGCTTTCTTT.

V is TRBV30 and J is TRBJ2-7; 8 bases are a match to TRBD2. Germline assignment: CDR1 GTSNPN and CDR2 SVGIG (reference sequence). The CDR3 has 14 amino acids. Unmatched junction bases numbered 7, after V lost 5 bases and J lost 1 base. The CDR3 sequence is CAWARAGGSYEQYF. The CDR3, as DNA: TGTGCCTGGGCGAGGGCGGGGGGATCCTACGAGCAGTACTTC.

The rearrangement joins TRBV7-2 to TRBJ2-3; the D is unclear. The germline CDR1 and CDR2 sequences are SGHTA and FQGNSA. The ends were cut back, 1 base at V and 6 bases at J, with 5 bases in the middle. The CDR3 runs to 12 residues. For the CDR3, the DNA is TGTGCCAGCAGCTTAGGGCTGGATACGCAGTATTTT. This sequence encodes CASSLGLDTQYF.

This clone is a singleton in its sample. This chain links TRBV6-5 with TRBJ1-5; TRBD1 might be the D (5 bases). From germline, CDR1 is MNHEY and CDR2 SVGAGI. V was clipped by 4 bases and J by 3 bases, with 10 bases between them. CDR3 length equals 14 residues. CDR3 coding DNA: TGTGCCAGCAGTTGGAGAGGGGTCAATCAGCCCCAGCATTTT. Translated: CASSWRGVNQPQHF.

The chain joins TRBV21-1 to TRBJ2-3; the table's D gene call, TRBD2, was not cross checked with the DNA. TRBV21-1 is given as a pseudogene. The CDR3 spans 11 residues. The CDR3 DNA reads TGTGCCAGCCCTAATGTCGATACGCAGTATTTT. Translation gives CASPNVDTQYF.

V and J are TRBV5-1 and TRBJ2-2, with 8 bases aligning to TRBD2. CDR3 length equals 17 residues. Germline CDR1 is SGHRS and CDR2 is YFSETQ. The junction had 12 bases not matched to a gene; V was cut back by 0 bases and J by 8 bases. CDR3: CASSLASGGLALGELFF. CDR3 sequence (DNA): TGCGCCAGCAGCTTGGCCTCCGGAGGACTAGCTCTAGGGGAGCTGTTTTTT.

The V and J genes are TRBV19 and TRBJ2-7; D is possibly TRBD2 (7 bases). The CDR3 is 16 residues long. Trimming took off 3 bases at V and 5 bases at J, with 20 bases between the two ends. CDR1 is LNHDA and CDR2 is SQIVND in the germline V gene (reference sequence). The CDR3 sequence is CASSIISGGRGHEQYF. CDR3 DNA: TGTGCCAGTAGTATCATTTCGGGGGGCCGGGGGCACGAGCAGTACTTC. Supplemented by reference TRBV19 and TRBJ2-7, the full variable domain reads DGGITQSPKYLFRKEGQNVTLSCEQNLNHDAMYWYRQDPGQGLRLIYYSQIVNDFQKGDIAEGYSVSREKKESFPLTVTSAQKNPTAFYLCASSIISGGRGHEQYFGPGTRLTVT.

This clone showed up just once. Written as DNA, the CDR3 is TGTGCCAGCAGCTCCAGGGATTCGGGCAATCAGCCCCAGCATTTT. As protein: CASSSRDSGNQPQHF. The rearrangement links TRBV13 to TRBJ1-5; weak D call: TRBD1 (5 bases). Between the trimmed V and J ends, which lost 4 bases and 2 bases, there was a span of 12 bases. CDR3 size: 15 residues. The germline gives CDR1 PRHDT, CDR2 FYEKMQ (reference sequence).

The J gene is TRBJ2-7, the V gene TRBV9; D is undetermined. Trimming took off 2 bases at V and 2 bases at J, with 8 bases between the two ends. CDR3 length: 13 amino acids. The germline CDR1 and CDR2 sequences are SGDLS and YYNGEE. The CDR3 sequence is CASSVNPTYEQYF. The CDR3 DNA follows: TGTGCCAGCAGCGTCAACCCCACCTACGAGCAGTACTTC.

The rearrangement uses TRBV4-3 and TRBJ1-5; maybe TRBD1 (6 bases). In germline, CDR1 is LGHNA, CDR2 YSLEER. With 4 bases removed from V and 0 bases from J, the gap between germline ends came to 10 bases. This CDR3 is built from 15 residues. The chain's CDR3 is CASSPTGHSNQPQHF. In DNA, the CDR3 is TGCGCCAGCAGCCCGACAGGTCATAGCAATCAGCCCCAGCATTTT.

The V and J genes are TRBV14 and TRBJ1-1; 7 bases are a match to TRBD1. The junction had 2 bases not matched to a gene; V was cut back by 1 base and J by 0 bases. Germline V lookup: CDR1 SGHDN, CDR2 FVKESK. This CDR3 has 15 amino acids. The CDR3 protein is CASSQGGTVNTEAFF. The CDR3, as DNA: TGTGCCAGCAGCCAAGGCGGGACAGTGAACACTGAAGCTTTCTTT.

The CDR3 nucleotides are TGTGCCAGCACCCGACTAGCTGGCACAGATACGCAGTATTTT. It yields the protein CASTRLAGTDTQYF. This chain uses TRBV11-2 with TRBJ2-3, with TRBD2 matching over 7 bases. This CDR3 has 14 amino acids. V dropped 7 bases and J dropped 1; count of bases not matched to a gene: 5. Germline CDR1 is SGHAT and CDR2 is FQNNGV.

This chain uses TRBV6-1 with TRBJ2-7; D is possibly TRBD2 (5 bases). The length of the CDR3 is 14 residues. V lost 3 bases and J 4 bases, leaving 13 bases between the germline ends. The V gene's germline CDR1 is MNHNS and CDR2 SASEGT. The CDR3 DNA sequence: TGTGCCAGCAGTGATCTAGCCCTACCGTACGAGCAGTACTTC. Encoded protein: CASSDLALPYEQYF.

J is TRBJ1-1 and V is TRBV5-1; TRBD1 agrees at 7 bases. Trimming cost V 3 bases and J 6 bases; bases outside gene matches: 11. Germline V gene data show CDR1 as SGHRS and CDR2 as YFSETQ. The CDR3 runs 15 residues. CDR3 protein: CASSSWTGEGAEAFF. Here the CDR3 DNA reads TGCGCCAGCAGCTCCTGGACAGGCGAGGGGGCTGAAGCTTTCTTT.

This clone was counted only a few times. The chain has TRBV4-3 and TRBJ2-3, with a tentative D call TRBD2 (5 bases). The germline V and J ends were trimmed by 1 base and 4 bases, with 6 bases remaining between them. The CDR3 totals 13 residues. Per the germline V gene, CDR1 is LGHNA and CDR2 is YSLEER. The CDR3, as DNA: TGCGCCAGCAGCCAAGTCGGGGCAGATACGCAGTATTTT. It specifies CASSQVGADTQYF.

This clone was counted only a few times. This sequence joins TRBV6-5 and TRBJ1-2; D gene uncertain. Germline-derived CDR1 and CDR2 are MNHEY and SVGAGI. This CDR3 has 12 amino acids. V dropped 8 bases and J dropped 8 bases, with 15 bases sitting between them. In DNA form, the CDR3 reads TGTGCCAGCGTAGGACCCGAGGGCGGCTACACCTTC. Translated, it gives CASVGPEGGYTF.

The chain combines TRBV19 with TRBJ1-1; 7 bases are a match to TRBD1. The CDR3 has 16 residues. V lost 5 bases to trimming and J lost 1 base; unmatched junction nucleotides: 10. Germline assignment: CDR1 LNHDA and CDR2 SQIVND (reference sequence). Written as DNA, the CDR3 is TGTGCCAGTAGTTTACAGACAGGGCTGGCGAACACTGAAGCTTTCTTT. Protein product: CASSLQTGLANTEAFF.

The chain is built from TRBV7-2 and TRBJ2-7; tentatively, D is TRBD2 (6 bases). The CDR3 is 13 amino acids. Trimming pared 1 base from V and 5 bases from J, leaving 9 bases between. Germline V gene sequence: CDR1 SGHTA, CDR2 FQGNSA. Written as DNA, the CDR3 is TGTGCCAGCAGCTTAGGCGGGACTCACGAGCAGTACTTC. Translating gives CASSLGGTHEQYF.

The sample holds a few counts of this clone. V and J are TRBV7-2 and TRBJ1-1; D not resolved. The germline V and J ends were trimmed by 4 bases and 4 bases, with 13 bases remaining between them. The germline V gene encodes CDR1 SGHTA and CDR2 FQGNSA. The CDR3 has 14 residues. The CDR3 sequence is CASSSSVGTTEAFF. For the CDR3, the DNA is TGTGCCAGCAGCTCATCTGTTGGCACCACTGAAGCTTTCTTT. The variable domain in full, with the rest retrieved from reference TRBV7-2 and TRBJ1-1, is GAGVSQSPSNKVTEKGKDVELRCDPISGHTALYWYRQSLGQGLEFLIYFQGNSAPDKSGLPSDRFSAERTGGSVSTLTIQRTQQEDSAVYLCASSSSVGTTEAFFGQGTRLTVV.

This clone was seen a handful of times. The J gene is TRBJ2-7, the V gene TRBV5-8; 7 nucleotides align to TRBD1. Germline loops: CDR1 SGHTS, CDR2 YDEGEE. CDR3 length: 14 residues. V was clipped by 4 bases and J by 1 base; unmatched bases: 5. The CDR3 reads CASSKRQGSYEQYF. The CDR3 nucleotides are TGTGCCAGCAGCAAACGACAGGGATCCTACGAGCAGTACTTC.

This clone was seen just once. The CDR3 protein is CSVDPPYEQYF. As DNA, the CDR3 is TGCAGCGTTGACCCCCCTTACGAGCAGTACTTC. J is TRBJ2-7 and V is TRBV29-1; D not resolved. Germline lookup yields CDR1 SQVTM and CDR2 ANQGSEA. V lost 3 bases and J lost 4, with 7 bases in between. The CDR3 consists of 11 residues.

The chain couples TRBV27 to TRBJ1-5; 7 bases match TRBD1. Germline V gene lookup returns CDR1 MNHEY and CDR2 SMNVEV (reference sequence). The CDR3 runs 18 residues. V lost 3 bases to trimming and J lost 0 bases; unmatched junction nucleotides: 11. The CDR3 nucleotides are TGTGCCAGCAGTTTTGCGCAGGGGGGAGGATATAGCAATCAGCCCCAGCATTTT. Protein sequence: CASSFAQGGGYSNQPQHF.

The rearrangement links TRBV28 to TRBJ1-3, with 7 positions matching TRBD1. Trimming removed 2 bases from V and 2 bases from J; junction bases left unmatched: 3. The CDR3 has 15 amino acids. CDR1 and CDR2 from the germline V gene are MDHEN and SYDVKM. The CDR3 DNA reads as TGTGCCAGCAGTTTAGCAGGGACAGCTGGAAACACCATATATTTT. This sequence encodes CASSLAGTAGNTIYF.

The CDR3 nucleotides read TGTGCCAGCAGCAAGCGACAGGGGGCATACGAGCAGTACTTC. It yields the protein CASSKRQGAYEQYF. The chain links TRBV5-8 to TRBJ2-7, with 10 bases matching TRBD1. The CDR3 has 14 residues. Germline CDR1 is SGHTS and CDR2 is YDEGEE. The trim removed 4 bases at V and 4 bases at J, leaving 5 bases unmatched.

The chain has TRBV20-1 and TRBJ1-1; D is undetermined. Germline CDR1 is DFQATT and CDR2 is SNEGSKA (reference sequence). The CDR3 is 11 amino acids. Between the trimmed V and J ends, which lost 6 bases and 1 base, there was a span of 6 bases. The CDR3 loop is CSAEENTEAFF. The CDR3 DNA follows: TGCAGTGCCGAGGAGAACACTGAAGCTTTCTTT.

The chain couples TRBV7-2 to TRBJ2-7; no firm D call. CDR3 size: 12 residues. With 4 bases removed from V and 5 bases from J, the gap between germline ends came to 9 bases. Germline CDR1 SGHTA, CDR2 FQGNSA. The CDR3 DNA is TGTGCCAGCAGCTCGCCCGGGCACGAGCAGTACTTC. Translating gives CASSSPGHEQYF.

This sequence joins TRBV29-1 and TRBJ1-2, with 7 bases aligning to TRBD1. CDR3 length: 18 residues. In germline, CDR1 is SQVTM, CDR2 ANQGSEA. J lost 6 bases, V lost 4 bases, and 23 bases had no gene match. CDR3 nucleotide sequence: TGCAGCGTTGTACGGTGGGCCAGACAGGGCCCTTCGAGGGATGGCTACACCTTC. It encodes CSVVRWARQGPSRDGYTF.

Concerning this clone itself: An end of the junction differs from the germline gene, which may be a read error. The chain is built from TRBV12-5 and TRBJ2-1; TRBD2 agrees at 8 bases. Germline V gives CDR1 LGHNT, CDR2 FRNRAP. This CDR3 comprises 15 residues. This chain's CDR3 is CASGTRGGSNNEQFF. For the CDR3, the DNA is TGTGCTAGTGGCACACGGGGGGGCTCCAACAATGAGCAGTTCTTC.

The rearrangement joins TRBV2 to TRBJ2-7, with 8 bases identical to TRBD2. There are 13 residues in the CDR3. From germline, CDR1 is SNHLY and CDR2 FYNNEI. With 6 bases clipped from V and 6 bases from J, the junction kept 7 bases outside the gene matches. For the CDR3, the DNA is TGTGCCAGCAGCCCGGGACTAGTAAGCGAGCAGTACTTC. It translates to CASSPGLVSEQYF.

Only a few counts were recorded for this clone. The rearrangement links TRBV10-3 to TRBJ2-1; 12 bases match TRBD1. The length of the CDR3 is 14 residues. Trimming removed 4 bases from V and 7 bases from J; junction bases left unmatched: 2. The germline CDR1 and CDR2 sequences are ENHRY and SYGVKD. DNA for the CDR3: TGTGCCATCAGTGGGGACAGGGGGCCGAATGAGCAGTTCTTC. This encodes CAISGDRGPNEQFF.